This paragraph reports one TCR beta chain. Its antigen remains undetermined. The sample holds no much larger clone one base away, and base qualities are not on file. Unmatched junction bases come to 3, with V trimmed by 3 bases and J by 1 base. Based on the germline V gene, the CDR1 and CDR2 sequences are SGHTA and FQGNSA. Including the terminal cysteine and phenylalanine, the CDR3 comprises 14 residues. Only CDR3 DNA is held: 42 bases, read in frame from base 1. Patients with autoimmune disease history or receiving systemic immunosuppression were excluded from the trial. Peripheral blood for TCR sequencing was collected from all dose cohorts at baseline, on cycle 4 day 1, and on cycle 7 day 1. Samples came from an open-label, multicenter, first-in-human phase I dose-escalation trial of ivuxolimab. Adults with locally advanced or metastatic melanoma, renal cell carcinoma, hepatocellular carcinoma or head and neck squamous cell carcinoma were enrolled in the trial. Before TCR sequencing, CD4+ and CD8+ T cells were separately sorted from peripheral blood.

The source of the sample is a study of OX40 agonist ivuxolimab in advanced cancers. For the wider study: The costimulatory receptor OX40 (CD134) was targeted by ivuxolimab, a fully human IgG2 agonistic monoclonal antibody. The point of sequencing TCRbeta in the periphery was to test whether ivuxolimab changed TCR sequence diversity and drove clonal T-cell expansion. Intravenous ivuxolimab was administered to patients every 2 weeks at six dose levels: 0.01, 0.1, 0.3, 1.5, 3 and 10 mg/kg. Of the approximately 50 dose-escalation patients, hepatocellular carcinoma was present in about 20, melanoma in roughly 15, renal cell carcinoma in 9 and head and neck cancer in 9. Patients were allowed to have had prior anti-PD-1, anti-PD-L1 or anti-CTLA-4 therapy, and around two fifths of the dose-escalation patients had been treated with checkpoint inhibitors. Partial responses occurred in three dose-escalation patients: two with cutaneous melanoma and one with hepatocellular carcinoma. In the dose-escalation cohort, 75% to 85% of patients were male, and the mean age was approximately 60 years with a range of 23 to 79. The paper covers the monotherapy dose-escalation part of the phase I ivuxolimab trial, which included N ≈ 50 patients.

General study outcomes and caveats: Low levels of normalized T-cell clonal expansion were also seen in some nonresponding patients. At doses from 0.1 to 3.0 mg/kg, clonal expansion was seen in both CD4+ and CD8+ blood T cells between baseline and week 6. Partial responders in the 0.1-3.0 mg/kg groups had among the lowest normalized peripheral clonal expansion, especially among CD8+ T cells. After ivuxolimab, expanded clones were on average more numerous among CD8+ T cells than among CD4+ T cells. Which antigens the clonally expanded peripheral T cells were specific for was not determined.

For sequencing of the TCRbeta CDR3 region, genomic DNA was extracted from the sorted cells. The immunoSEQ Assay was used for sequencing of TCRbeta CDR3 regions. The table was pulled from immuneACCESS by TCRdb, which kept in-frame rearrangements only. Such tables lose some clones; where checked, under half of the loss comes from unresolved V genes, and the rest has no known cause. This sample holds about 54,000 clones; 84% were observed only once. More than 1% of the sample belongs to the ten largest clones. The receptor was isolated from an adult with an advanced solid tumor such as melanoma, head and neck, liver or kidney cancer. This sequence uses TRBV7-2 and TRBJ2-7; TRBD2 matches 7 bases in the middle. Sequences were derived from CD4+ or CD8+ T cells sorted from blood, sampled in a trial of the OX40 agonist ivuxolimab. The nucleotide sequence reads TGTGCCAGCAGCTTCGGCGGGAGTTCCTACGAGCAGTACTTC. The resulting protein is CASSFGGSSYEQYF.